The 30 T cell receptor beta chains below come from one sample, sequenced in a study of blood T cell repertoires in COVID-19 (dated by TCRdb to 2020 to 2022). The library was built by means of the immunoSEQ multiplex PCR assay. The table was pulled from immuneACCESS by TCRdb, which kept in-frame rearrangements only. Such tables lose some clones; where checked, under half of the loss comes from unresolved V genes, and the rest has no known cause. Present in this sample are 200,000 to 250,000 clones, 81% of which were seen just once. The ten most abundant clones make up around 9.3% of the sample. Sequencing was performed on PBMCs or T cells enriched from blood (not recorded which). The receptors originated from a woman between 45 and 60 years old with acute COVID-19.

The V gene is TRBV9, the J gene TRBJ2-1, with 13 bases lining up with TRBD2. CDR1 is SGDLS, CDR2 YYNGEE, per germline. The CDR3 is made up of 15 amino acids. Losses at the gene ends were 0 bases for V and 6 bases for J; bases not matched to a gene: 0. The chain's CDR3 is CASSVGTSGSNEQFF. The DNA for the CDR3 is TGTGCCAGCAGCGTAGGGACTAGCGGGAGCAATGAGCAGTTCTTC.

The J gene is TRBJ1-5, the V gene TRBV19; the D is unclear. The length of the CDR3 is 12 residues. V was cut by 9 bases and J by 5 bases, with 11 bases left in between. Germline V gene data show CDR1 as LNHDA and CDR2 as SQIVND (reference sequence). The CDR3 DNA follows: TGTGCCAGCGACCCAGGCGATCAGCCCCAGCATTTT. Its translation: CASDPGDQPQHF.

The CDR3 nucleotides read TGTGCCAGCCAGGGGTGGGGACAGAGCACAGATACGCAGTATTTT. Amino acid sequence: CASQGWGQSTDTQYF. The V and J genes are TRBV19 and TRBJ2-3, with 7 bases aligning to TRBD1. Looked up from germline, CDR1 is LNHDA and CDR2 is SQIVND (reference sequence). The V gene end was trimmed by 9 bases and the J gene end by 0 bases; junction bases not matched to a gene: 9. The CDR3 is 15 amino acids. Together with reference TRBV19 and TRBJ2-3, the CDR3 gives the full variable domain: DGGITQSPKYLFRKEGQNVTLSCEQNLNHDAMYWYRQDPGQGLRLIYYSQIVNDFQKGDIAEGYSVSREKKESFPLTVTSAQKNPTAFYLCASQGWGQSTDTQYFGPGTRLTVL.

J is TRBJ2-2 and V is TRBV11-2; D is unclear. Germline CDR1 and CDR2: SGHAT and FQNNGV. V was clipped by 5 bases and J by 0 bases, with 13 bases between them. This CDR3 comprises 16 residues. The CDR3 is CASSTPSAANTGELFF. In DNA, the CDR3 is TGTGCCAGCAGCACGCCCAGCGCTGCGAACACCGGGGAGCTGTTTTTT.

This clone was observed many times. The rearrangement links TRBV7-2 to TRBJ2-3; D ambiguous. Trimming removed 6 bases at V and 8 bases at J, with 9 bases between. The germline gives CDR1 SGHTA, CDR2 FQGNSA. The CDR3 totals 11 residues. CDR3 in amino acids: CASSLSSTQYF. The CDR3 DNA is TGTGCCAGCAGTCTCTCCAGTACGCAGTATTTT. Based on the CDR3 plus reference TRBV7-2 and TRBJ2-3, the full variable domain is GAGVSQSPSNKVTEKGKDVELRCDPISGHTALYWYRQSLGQGLEFLIYFQGNSAPDKSGLPSDRFSAERTGGSVSTLTIQRTQQEDSAVYLCASSLSSTQYFGPGTRLTVL.

The chain employs TRBV1 and TRBJ2-5; the table assigns TRBD1, which was not confirmed against the DNA. TRBV1 is designated a pseudogene. CDR3 length equals 19 residues. The CDR3 DNA is TGCACCAGCAGCCAGCATCACTCCAAGGGGGACAGGGCGCAAGAGACCCAGTACTTC. This translates into CTSSQHHSKGDRAQETQYF.

The CDR3 here is CASRQNLFGLAGGNEQFF. CDR3 nucleotide sequence: TGCGCCAGCAGACAGAACTTATTTGGACTAGCGGGAGGCAATGAGCAGTTCTTC. V usage is TRBV4-1 and J usage is TRBJ2-1, with 14 bases lining up with TRBD2. J gave up 6 bases and V 6 bases, and 13 bases lay outside the gene matches. Germline CDR1 is MGHRA and CDR2 is YSYEKL. CDR3 length equals 18 residues.

Note on this clone: The sample carries other DNA sequences with the same CDR3. This chain links TRBV6-5 with TRBJ1-2; weak D call: TRBD1 (6 bases). The CDR3 contains 14 residues. The germline CDR1 and CDR2 sequences are MNHEY and SVGAGI. The V end lost 3 bases, the J end lost 5 bases, and 13 bases lay between the germline ends. CDR3 region: CASSYSRRGYGYTF. For the CDR3, the DNA is TGTGCCAGCAGTTATTCACGCAGGGGTTATGGCTACACCTTC.

The chain is built from TRBV11-2 and TRBJ2-1, with TRBD2 as a possible D gene (6 bases). CDR3 length equals 14 residues. V dropped 1 base and J dropped 7 bases, with 11 bases sitting between them. CDR1 is SGHAT and CDR2 is FQNNGV in the germline V gene. The CDR3 region has the DNA TGTGCCAGCAGCTTAGGCGGGGAGGTGAATGAGCAGTTCTTC. Amino acid sequence: CASSLGGEVNEQFF.

This clone was counted once. The chain links TRBV3-1 (or the pseudogene TRBV3-2) to TRBJ2-3; D might be TRBD2 (5 bases). The CDR3 has 15 residues. Trimming removed 1 base from V and 3 bases from J, with 11 bases in between. The V gene's germline CDR1 is LGHDT and CDR2 YNNKEL (reference sequence). The CDR3 loop reads CASSQGLARTDTQYF. CDR3 nucleotides: TGTGCCAGCAGCCAAGGCCTAGCCCGAACAGATACGCAGTATTTT.

This rearrangement joins TRBV10-3 to TRBJ2-7; 10 positions agree with TRBD1. From germline, CDR1 is ENHRY and CDR2 SYGVKD. CDR3 size: 16 residues. The V and J ends lost 0 bases and 2 bases, in that order; junction bases with no gene match: 4. This CDR3 is CAISESAGTGAYEQYF. CDR3 sequence (DNA): TGTGCCATCAGTGAGTCGGCCGGGACAGGGGCCTACGAGCAGTACTTC.

This rearrangement joins TRBV5-1 to TRBJ2-3; a weak D match, TRBD2 (6 bases). Between the trimmed V and J ends, which lost 2 bases and 0 bases, there was a span of 10 bases. Germline CDR1 reads SGHRS; CDR2 reads YFSETQ. The CDR3 length is 15 residues. The CDR3 is CASSLRAGSTDTQYF. As DNA, the CDR3 is TGCGCCAGCAGCTTACGGGCGGGAAGCACAGATACGCAGTATTTT. The whole variable domain, filled in from reference TRBV5-1 and TRBJ2-3, reads KAGVTQTPRYLIKTRGQQVTLSCSPISGHRSVSWYQQTPGQGLQFLFEYFSETQRNKGNFPGRFSGRQFSNSRSEMNVSTLELGDSALYLCASSLRAGSTDTQYFGPGTRLTVL.

CDR3 coding DNA: TGTGCCAGTAGTGACCAACAGGGGCGCTATGGCTACACCTTC. Its translation: CASSDQQGRYGYTF. The J gene is TRBJ1-2, the V gene TRBV19; 7 bases line up with TRBD1. V lost 5 bases and J lost 4; bases outside the gene matches: 7. CDR1 and CDR2 (germline): LNHDA, SQIVND (reference sequence). The CDR3 is 14 residues long.

The chain couples TRBV5-4 to TRBJ2-7; tentatively, D is TRBD2 (6 bases). This CDR3 has 15 amino acids. Germline CDR1 reads SGHNT; CDR2 reads YYREEE (reference sequence). Deletions cut 0 bases from V and 1 base from J, with 11 bases between. CDR3 sequence reads: CASSLVGGASYEQYF. Written as DNA, the CDR3 is TGTGCCAGCAGCTTGGTCGGGGGAGCATCCTACGAGCAGTACTTC.

The chain uses TRBV3-1 (or the pseudogene TRBV3-2) and TRBJ2-3; 7 nucleotides line up with TRBD2. This CDR3 region has 12 residues. V shed 5 bases, J shed 9 bases, and the junction held 5 bases outside the gene matches. Germline V gives CDR1 LGHDT, CDR2 YNNKEL (reference sequence). The CDR3 DNA sequence: TGTGCCAGCAGCTTAAGCGGGGAAACGCAGTATTTT. Protein sequence: CASSLSGETQYF.

This clone was seen only once. This chain uses TRBV4-3 with TRBJ1-4; D possibly corresponds to TRBD1 (5 bases). V shed 0 bases and J shed 4 bases, with 12 bases lying between them. Germline CDR1 and CDR2: LGHNA and YSLEER. CDR3 length: 16 residues. The CDR3 nucleotides read TGCGCCAGCAGCCAAGATGGCAGGGTCTATAATGAAAAACTGTTTTTT. Encoded protein: CASSQDGRVYNEKLFF.

This sequence joins TRBV4-3 and TRBJ2-3, with TRBD1 as a possible D gene (6 bases). Germline assignment: CDR1 LGHNA and CDR2 YSLEER. With 0 bases removed from V and 6 bases from J, the gap between germline ends came to 13 bases. There are 15 residues in the CDR3. The CDR3 sequence is CASSQDIRGSDTQYF. CDR3 bases: TGCGCCAGCAGCCAAGATATAAGGGGGTCCGATACGCAGTATTTT.

On this clone itself: A junction end diverges from the germline sequence, so it may reflect a read error. V gene TRBV7-2 combines with J gene TRBJ1-1; TRBD1 aligns across 8 bases. The CDR3 covers 15 residues. Per the germline V gene, CDR1 is SGHTA and CDR2 is FQGNSA. The CDR3 protein is CVSRSKDRANTEAFF. CDR3 coding DNA: TGTGTCAGCAGATCTAAGGACAGGGCTAACACTGAAGCTTTCTTT.

CDR3 nucleotide sequence: TGTGCCACCAGAATAGGGGGTGTGACCGGGGAGCTGTTTTTT. Residues: CATRIGGVTGELFF. The gene calls are TRBV15 and TRBJ2-2; TRBD1 might be the D (6 bases). The germline V gene has CDR1 LNHNV and CDR2 YYDKDF (reference sequence). Trimming stripped 6 bases from V and 5 bases from J, with 13 bases between. The CDR3 runs 14 residues.

This clone was detected once. The gene calls are TRBV3-1 (or the pseudogene TRBV3-2) and TRBJ1-3, with 9 bases that match TRBD1. Losses at the gene ends were 3 bases for V and 2 bases for J; bases not matched to a gene: 5. The V gene's germline CDR1 is LGHDT and CDR2 YNNKEL (reference sequence). The CDR3 has 16 amino acids. The CDR3 nucleotides read TGTGCCAGCAGCCAGTCCCGGGACAGGGCTGGAAACACCATATATTTT. Amino acids: CASSQSRDRAGNTIYF.

This chain links TRBV12-3 or TRBV12-4 with TRBJ1-5; D is uncertain. This CDR3 is built from 13 residues. With 3 bases removed from V and 5 bases from J, the gap between germline ends came to 8 bases. This CDR3 is CASSLFIDQPQHF. The DNA of the CDR3 is TGTGCCAGCAGTTTGTTCATAGATCAGCCCCAGCATTTT.

J is TRBJ2-7 and V is TRBV5-4; 9 positions match TRBD1. This CDR3 comprises 13 residues. The germline V gene has CDR1 SGHNT and CDR2 YYREEE (reference sequence). V shed 4 bases, J shed 3 bases, and the junction held 2 bases outside the gene matches. CDR3 in amino acids: CASSRTGDYEQYF. In DNA form, the CDR3 reads TGTGCCAGCAGCAGGACAGGGGACTACGAGCAGTACTTC.

The sample holds a few counts of this clone. The V call is TRBV28, the J call TRBJ1-1; 8 nucleotides agree with TRBD1. Germline values: CDR1 MDHEN, CDR2 SYDVKM. The CDR3 is 16 residues long. The junction had 7 bases not matched to a gene; V was cut back by 2 bases and J by 2 bases. CDR3 bases: TGTGCCAGCAGTTTAGGAGGGGACAGGATTAACACTGAAGCTTTCTTT. Amino acids: CASSLGGDRINTEAFF.

This clone has a count of ten or more. The chain uses TRBV14 and TRBJ2-5; 7 bases agree with TRBD1. Germline V CDR1 and CDR2: SGHDN, FVKESK. V shed 4 bases, J shed 2 bases, and the junction held 4 bases outside the gene matches. There are 14 residues in the CDR3. The CDR3 DNA reads TGTGCCAGCAGCCGGGACAGAGCACAAGAGACCCAGTACTTC. Translating it yields CASSRDRAQETQYF.

The genes are TRBV27 and TRBJ1-4; D unclear. The V gene lost 3 bases and the J gene lost 8 bases, with 16 bases spanning the gap. The CDR3 has 15 amino acids. The germline gives CDR1 MNHEY, CDR2 SMNVEV (reference sequence). The CDR3 bases are TGTGCCAGCAGTTTCGGGCGAGGGCCGGGAGAAAAACTGTTTTTT. Its protein is CASSFGRGPGEKLFF.

The chain combines TRBV7-8 with TRBJ1-4, with D perhaps matching TRBD1 (5 bases). In germline, CDR1 is SGHVS, CDR2 FQNEAQ. This CDR3 region has 14 residues. Trimming pared 1 base from V and 7 bases from J, leaving 10 bases between. The CDR3 here is CASSLGGGIEKLFF. The DNA of the CDR3 is TGTGCCAGCAGCTTAGGGGGGGGTATTGAAAAACTGTTTTTT. The entire variable domain, with the rest obtained from reference TRBV7-8 and TRBJ1-4, is as follows: GAGVSQSPRYKVAKRGQDVALRCDPISGHVSLFWYQQALGQGPEFLTYFQNEAQLDKSGLPSDRFFAERPEGSVSTLKIQRTQQEDSAVYLCASSLGGGIEKLFFGSGTQLSVL.

This sequence joins TRBV4-1 and TRBJ2-7, with TRBD2 identical over 12 bases. CDR3 size: 14 residues. The trim removed 3 bases at V and 3 bases at J, leaving 0 bases unmatched. The germline CDR1 and CDR2 sequences are MGHRA and YSYEKL. DNA for the CDR3: TGCGCCAGCAGCCAGGGACTAGCGGGCTACGAGCAGTACTTC. Encoded protein: CASSQGLAGYEQYF.

The rearrangement links TRBV6-2 or TRBV6-3 to TRBJ1-2; D gene ambiguous. The CDR3 length is 13 residues. From germline, CDR1 is MNHEY and CDR2 SVGEGT. V lost 5 bases to trimming and J lost 1 base, with 8 bases between them. The CDR3: CASSTHNNYGYTF. The CDR3 nucleotides are TGTGCCAGCAGTACCCACAATAACTATGGCTACACCTTC.

The chain employs TRBV2 and TRBJ2-6; the D is unclear. The CDR3 loop spans 15 amino acids. V gave up 4 bases and J gave up 2 bases, with 9 bases separating them. The germline CDR1 and CDR2 sequences are SNHLY and FYNNEI. The CDR3 DNA is TGTGCCAGCAGTGCGCAGGTAGCTGGGGCCAACGTCCTGACTTTC. Translation gives CASSAQVAGANVLTF.

This chain uses TRBV27 with TRBJ2-5, with 7 bases fitting TRBD2. Germline lookup yields CDR1 MNHEY and CDR2 SMNVEV (reference sequence). CDR3 size: 13 residues. Losses at the gene ends were 6 bases for V and 4 bases for J; bases not matched to a gene: 5. The CDR3 region has the DNA TGTGCCAGCAGGGGGACTATTCTAGAGACCCAGTACTTC. Protein sequence: CASRGTILETQYF.